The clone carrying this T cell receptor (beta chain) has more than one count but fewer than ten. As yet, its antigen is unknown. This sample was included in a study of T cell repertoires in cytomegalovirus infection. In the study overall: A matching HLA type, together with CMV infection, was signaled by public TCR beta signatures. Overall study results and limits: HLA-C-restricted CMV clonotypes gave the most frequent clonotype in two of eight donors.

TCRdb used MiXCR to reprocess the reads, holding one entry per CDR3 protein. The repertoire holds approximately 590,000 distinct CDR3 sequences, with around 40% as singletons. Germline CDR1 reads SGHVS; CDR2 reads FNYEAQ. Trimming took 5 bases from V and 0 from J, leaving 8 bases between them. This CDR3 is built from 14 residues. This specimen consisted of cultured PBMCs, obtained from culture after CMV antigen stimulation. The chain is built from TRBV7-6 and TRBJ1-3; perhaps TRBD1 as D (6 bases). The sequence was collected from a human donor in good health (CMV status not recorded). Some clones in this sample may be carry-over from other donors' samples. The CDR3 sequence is CASSRQASGNTIYF. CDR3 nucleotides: TGTGCCAGCAGCCGACAGGCCTCTGGAAACACCATATATTTT.